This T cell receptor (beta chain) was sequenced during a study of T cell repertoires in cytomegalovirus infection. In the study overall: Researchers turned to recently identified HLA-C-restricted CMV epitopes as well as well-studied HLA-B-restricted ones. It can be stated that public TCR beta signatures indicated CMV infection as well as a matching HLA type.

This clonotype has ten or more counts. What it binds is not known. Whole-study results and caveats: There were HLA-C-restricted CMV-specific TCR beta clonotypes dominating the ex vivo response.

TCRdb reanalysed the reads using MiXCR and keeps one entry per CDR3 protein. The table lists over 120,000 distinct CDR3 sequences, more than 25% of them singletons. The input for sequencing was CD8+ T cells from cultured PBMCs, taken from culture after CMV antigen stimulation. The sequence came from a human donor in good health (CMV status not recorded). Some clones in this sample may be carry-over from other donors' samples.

The CDR3 sequence is CASSLTGAYEQYF. CDR3 coding DNA: TGTGCCAGCAGCTTAACAGGGGCGTACGAGCAGTACTTC. The V and J genes are TRBV11-1 and TRBJ2-7; 7 bases are shared with TRBD1. The germline CDR1 and CDR2 sequences are SGHAT and FQDESV (reference sequence). Trimming at V came to 2 bases and at J to 4 bases, leaving 2 bases not matched to a gene. CDR3 size: 13 residues.